A selection of T cell receptor beta chains follows, all from one sample in a study of somatic mutations in cytotoxic T cells in rheumatoid arthritis. This table comes from immunoSEQ multiplex PCR, and its TCRdb copy is limited to in-frame clones, with some not included. The sample lists 5,500 or so clones; 70% to 85% were seen once. The sequencing input was CD8+ T cells sorted from blood. Source of these receptors: an adult with rheumatoid arthritis. CDR3s include the opening cysteine and the closing phenylalanine or tryptophan. The D gene is left open where the match is weak. The size of a clone is reported for some rows only, either as once, few or many, or as a class for expanded clones.

clone size: .
CDR3 length: 16
V gene: TRBV28
J gene: TRBJ2-5
D gene: .
CDR3 DNA: TGTGCCAGCAGCTCCCCCGACAGAGCTTCCCAAGAGACCCAGTACTTC
CDR3 protein: CASSSPDRASQETQYF

clone size: .
CDR3 length: 14
V gene: TRBV9
J gene: TRBJ1-2
D gene: .
CDR3 DNA: TGTGCCAGCAGCGTAGCCAGTACTAACTATGGCTACACCTTC
CDR3 protein: CASSVASTNYGYTF

clone size: .
CDR3 length: 18
V gene: TRBV10-3
J gene: TRBJ1-5
D gene: .
CDR3 DNA: TGTGCCATCAGTGAAGCTAGGGGGGGGGATGTCGGCAATCAGCCCCAGCATTTT
CDR3 protein: CAISEARGGDVGNQPQHF

clone size: .
CDR3 length: 13
V gene: TRBV4-2
J gene: TRBJ1-2
D gene: .
CDR3 DNA: TGTGCCAGCAGCCAATTGGGACATCCGGGCTACACCTTC
CDR3 protein: CASSQLGHPGYTF

clone size: .
CDR3 length: 16
V gene: TRBV6-1
J gene: TRBJ2-5
D gene: TRBD1
CDR3 DNA: TGTGCCAGCAGTGAAGCGCGACAGGGGGCAATGGAGACCCAGTACTTC
CDR3 protein: CASSEARQGAMETQYF

clone size: .
CDR3 length: 15
V gene: TRBV6-8
J gene: TRBJ1-3
D gene: .
CDR3 DNA: TGTGCCAGCAGTTACCCCCGGACTAGAGGAAACACCATATATTTT
CDR3 protein: CASSYPRTRGNTIYF

clone size: .
CDR3 length: 15
V gene: TRBV11-2
J gene: TRBJ2-3
D gene: TRBD1
CDR3 DNA: TGTGCCAGCAGCTACCTACACAGGGGGCAAGATACGCAGTATTTT
CDR3 protein: CASSYLHRGQDTQYF

clone size: .
CDR3 length: 15
V gene: TRBV27
J gene: TRBJ1-1
D gene: TRBD1
CDR3 DNA: TGTGCCAGCAGTTCCCGACAGGGGGTGAACACTGAAGCTTTCTTT
CDR3 protein: CASSSRQGVNTEAFF

clone size: .
CDR3 length: 15
V gene: TRBV10-3
J gene: TRBJ1-3
D gene: .
CDR3 DNA: TGTGCCATCAAATCCGGGCCCTCCCCTGGAAACACCATATATTTT
CDR3 protein: CAIKSGPSPGNTIYF

clone size: few
CDR3 length: 14
V gene: TRBV2
J gene: TRBJ1-1
D gene: TRBD1
CDR3 DNA: TGTGCCAGCAGGTTGACAGGGGATCACACTGAAGCTTTCTTT
CDR3 protein: CASRLTGDHTEAFF

clone size: .
CDR3 length: 17
V gene: TRBV7-9
J gene: TRBJ2-1
D gene: TRBD2
CDR3 DNA: TGTGCCAGCAGCTTGGGCAGCGGGGGGCGCTCCTACAATGAGCAGTTCTTC
CDR3 protein: CASSLGSGGRSYNEQFF

clone size: .
CDR3 length: 15
V gene: TRBV5-1
J gene: TRBJ1-4
D gene: .
CDR3 DNA: TGCGCCAGCAGCTCCAAGGGGAATCCCAATGAAAAACTGTTTTTT
CDR3 protein: CASSSKGNPNEKLFF

clone size: few
CDR3 length: 12
V gene: TRBV7-9
J gene: TRBJ1-1
D gene: .
CDR3 DNA: TGTGCCAGCTGTAGGGGGAACACTGAAGCTTTCTTT
CDR3 protein: CASCRGNTEAFF

clone size: .
CDR3 length: 16
V gene: TRBV7-9
J gene: TRBJ1-6
D gene: .
CDR3 DNA: TGTGCCAGCAGCCGGACCCCGACAGATTATAATTCACCCCTCCACTTT
CDR3 protein: CASSRTPTDYNSPLHF

clone size: .
CDR3 length: 14
V gene: TRBV6-6
J gene: TRBJ2-7
D gene: .
CDR3 DNA: TGTGCCAGCAGTACTCAGGGATCCTCCTACGAGCAGTACTTC
CDR3 protein: CASSTQGSSYEQYF

clone size: .
CDR3 length: 15
V gene: TRBV28
J gene: TRBJ1-4
D gene: .
CDR3 DNA: TGTGCCAGCAGTTTCCGGGGACCGGAGAATGAAAAACTGTTTTTT
CDR3 protein: CASSFRGPENEKLFF

clone size: .
CDR3 length: 14
V gene: TRBV6-1
J gene: TRBJ1-5
D gene: .
CDR3 DNA: TGTGCCAGCAGGCCGACAGATAGCAATCAGCCCCAGCATTTT
CDR3 protein: CASRPTDSNQPQHF

clone size: .
CDR3 length: 15
V gene: TRBV5-6
J gene: TRBJ1-2
D gene: .
CDR3 DNA: TGTGCCAGCAGCTTGGGGGACCTAACTAACTATGGCTACACCTTC
CDR3 protein: CASSLGDLTNYGYTF

clone size: .
CDR3 length: 13
V gene: TRBV6-6
J gene: TRBJ1-2
D gene: .
CDR3 DNA: TGTGCCAGCAGTGGGATGGAAAAGGATGGCTACACCTTC
CDR3 protein: CASSGMEKDGYTF

clone size: .
CDR3 length: 14
V gene: TRBV6-5
J gene: TRBJ2-7
D gene: TRBD1
CDR3 DNA: TGTGCCAGCAGTGGGGGGACAGGGTTAGGCGAGCAGTACTTC
CDR3 protein: CASSGGTGLGEQYF

clone size: .
CDR3 length: 16
V gene: TRBV9
J gene: TRBJ1-1
D gene: .
CDR3 DNA: TGTGCCAGCAGCGTAGGTTCGCCCGTCCCGAACACTGAAGCTTTCTTT
CDR3 protein: CASSVGSPVPNTEAFF

clone size: .
CDR3 length: 17
V gene: TRBV7-2
J gene: TRBJ2-1
D gene: .
CDR3 DNA: TGTGCCAGCAGCTTAGCGGGCAGCTTAAGCTCCTACAATGAGCAGTTCTTC
CDR3 protein: CASSLAGSLSSYNEQFF

clone size: .
CDR3 length: 14
V gene: TRBV5-1
J gene: TRBJ2-4
D gene: TRBD2
CDR3 DNA: TGCGCCAGCAAATCTGCGGGGGGGCAAAACATTCAGTACTTC
CDR3 protein: CASKSAGGQNIQYF

clone size: .
CDR3 length: 13
V gene: TRBV5-1
J gene: TRBJ1-6
D gene: .
CDR3 DNA: TGCGCCAGCAGCTTAGGTTGGAATTCACCCCTCCACTTT
CDR3 protein: CASSLGWNSPLHF

clone size: .
CDR3 length: 15
V gene: TRBV7-9
J gene: TRBJ2-2
D gene: .
CDR3 DNA: TGTGCCAGCAGCCCAGGGTCCATTCCCACCGGGGAGCTGTTTTTT
CDR3 protein: CASSPGSIPTGELFF

clone size: .
CDR3 length: 16
V gene: TRBV5-8
J gene: TRBJ1-5
D gene: .
CDR3 DNA: TGTGCCAGCAGCTTGGCCCTACGAGGGGGCAATCAGCCCCAGCATTTT
CDR3 protein: CASSLALRGGNQPQHF